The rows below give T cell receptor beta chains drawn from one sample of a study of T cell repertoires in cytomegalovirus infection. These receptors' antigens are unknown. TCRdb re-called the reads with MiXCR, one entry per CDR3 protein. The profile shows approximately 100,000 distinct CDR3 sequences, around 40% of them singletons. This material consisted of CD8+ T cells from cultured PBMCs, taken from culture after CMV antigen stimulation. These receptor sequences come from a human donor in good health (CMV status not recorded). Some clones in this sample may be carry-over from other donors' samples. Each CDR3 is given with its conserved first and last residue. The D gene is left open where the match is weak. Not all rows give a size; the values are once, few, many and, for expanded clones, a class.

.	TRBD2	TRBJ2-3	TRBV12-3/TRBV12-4	CASRGLALLYDTQYF	TGTGCCAGTCGCGGACTAGCCCTTCTTTATGATACGCAGTATTTT
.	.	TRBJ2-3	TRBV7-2	CASSLGTADTQYF	TGTGCCAGCAGCTTAGGGACCGCAGATACGCAGTATTTT
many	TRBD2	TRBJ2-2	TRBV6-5	CASSYVAGETGELFF	TGTGCCAGCAGTTACGTCGCGGGGGAGACCGGGGAGCTGTTTTTT
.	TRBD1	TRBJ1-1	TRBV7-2	CASSLGQGTNTEAFF	TGTGCCAGCAGCCTTGGACAGGGCACCAATACTGAAGCTTTCTTT
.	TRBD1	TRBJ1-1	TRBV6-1	CASSSDRVGTEAFF	TGTGCCAGCAGTTCCGACAGGGTTGGCACTGAAGCTTTCTTT
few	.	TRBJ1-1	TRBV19	CASSIDRGVETEAFF	TGTGCCAGTAGTATAGATCGGGGGGTTGAGACTGAAGCTTTCTTT
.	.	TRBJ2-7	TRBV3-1	CASSQGTVSSYEQYF	TGTGCCAGCAGCCAAGGGACGGTCAGCTCCTACGAGCAGTACTTC
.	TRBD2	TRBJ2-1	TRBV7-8	CASSLILAGGISSYNEQFF	TGTGCCAGCAGCTTAATTTTAGCGGGGGGAATTAGCTCCTACAATGAGCAGTTCTTC
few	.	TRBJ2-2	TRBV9	CASSVEGITGELFF	TGTGCCAGCAGCGTAGAAGGGATCACCGGGGAGCTGTTTTTT
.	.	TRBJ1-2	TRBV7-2	CASSLLGHRNYGYTF	TGTGCCAGCAGCTTGTTAGGACATCGCAACTATGGCTACACCTTC
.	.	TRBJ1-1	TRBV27	CASSPLDRLNTEAFF	TGTGCCAGCAGTCCATTGGACAGATTGAACACTGAAGCTTTCTTT
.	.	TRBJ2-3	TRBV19	CASSIPGQMGTDTQYF	TGTGCCAGTAGTATCCCTGGACAGATGGGCACAGATACGCAGTATTTT
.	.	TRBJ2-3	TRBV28	CASSPLVEGDTQYF	TGTGCCAGCAGCCCCCTAGTAGAAGGAGATACGCAGTATTTT
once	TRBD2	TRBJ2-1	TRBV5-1	CASSYFSGGNYNEQFF	TGCGCCAGCAGCTACTTTAGCGGGGGCAATTACAATGAGCAGTTCTTC
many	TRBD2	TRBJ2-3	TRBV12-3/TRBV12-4	CASSRGVGYTQYF	TGTGCCAGCAGTCGGGGGGTCGGATATACGCAGTATTTT
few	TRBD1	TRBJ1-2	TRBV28	CASSSSPGQGVNYGYTF	TGTGCCAGCAGTTCATCACCCGGACAGGGCGTGAACTATGGCTACACCTTC
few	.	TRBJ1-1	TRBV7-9	CASSLTGAAEAFF	TGTGCCAGCAGCTTAACGGGGGCCGCTGAAGCTTTCTTT
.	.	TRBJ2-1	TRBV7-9	CASSPPGASEQFF	TGTGCCAGCAGCCCCCCCGGTGCAAGTGAGCAGTTCTTC
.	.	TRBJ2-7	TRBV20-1	CSARGGLSVEQYF	TGCAGTGCTAGAGGGGGACTTTCGGTGGAGCAGTACTTC
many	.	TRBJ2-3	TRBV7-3	CASRGPVSTDTQYF	TGTGCCAGCAGGGGGCCGGTGAGCACAGATACGCAGTATTTT
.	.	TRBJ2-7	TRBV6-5	CASSYGARRDFYEQYF	TGTGCCAGCAGTTACGGGGCCAGGCGAGACTTCTACGAGCAGTACTTC
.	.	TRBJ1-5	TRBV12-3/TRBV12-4	CASSWGTNQPQHF	TGTGCCAGCAGTTGGGGGACAAATCAGCCCCAGCATTTT
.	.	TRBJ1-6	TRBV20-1	CSAKRLTADEVSSYNSPLHF	TGCAGTGCTAAAAGGCTGACAGCCGATGAGGTTAGCTCCTATAATTCACCCCTCCACTTT